The clone carrying this T cell receptor beta chain was seen many times. TCRdb re-analysed the 5' RACE reads in MiXCR, keeping a single row per CDR3 protein. The sample includes about 250,000 distinct CDR3 sequences, about 10% of them seen just once. This CDR3 is 14 amino acids long. V gave up 4 bases and J gave up 0 bases, with 9 bases separating them. CDR1 and CDR2 from the germline V gene are LGHNA and YNFKEQ. The data belong to a study of CD8 T cells in ankylosing spondylitis. V gene TRBV4-2 combines with J gene TRBJ2-5, with D uncertain. This TCR derives from a male donor with ankylosing spondylitis or in good health (not recorded which). Sequencing was performed on blood, either unsorted or a sorted T cell fraction (not recorded which). The CDR3 sequence is CASSRSAYQETQYF. CDR3 nucleotides: TGTGCCAGCAGCCGTTCCGCATACCAAGAGACCCAGTACTTC.